This T cell receptor beta chain was sequenced in a study of blood T cell repertoires in COVID-19. In the study overall: From the United States, Italy and Spain came samples of acute and convalescent COVID-19. PBMCs, B-cell-depleted T cells, or T cells provided the cDNA or gDNA that made up the material.

In Seattle, patients joined the study during active infection and were tracked longitudinally. This clone has just one count. The CDR3 runs 17 residues. V lost 5 bases, J lost 4 bases, and 9 bases stayed unmatched. The germline V gene has CDR1 SGHVS and CDR2 FNYEAQ. Original methodology: Using reference gene primer amplification, nucleated cell counts were estimated. Produced via immunoSEQ multiplex PCR; TCRdb's table is partial and in-frame only. V, J and clone size are those of that table, while D and trimming were read from the DNA. The sample consists of 300,000 to 450,000 clones, roughly nine tenths of them appearing once.

The specimen sequenced was peripheral blood. The V gene is TRBV7-6, the J gene TRBJ2-2, with 11 positions matching TRBD2. The clonotype comes from a woman aged 25 to 45 with COVID-19, enrolled during active disease. In DNA, the CDR3 is TGTGCCAGCAGCCCGCTGGGGGGACTAGCGGTCACCGGGGAGCTGTTTTTT. Its translation: CASSPLGGLAVTGELFF.